The 27 T cell receptor beta chains below all came from one sample that was sequenced in a study of cytomegalovirus exposure and HLA in healthy donors. With 60 Vbeta and 13 Jbeta primers, the PCR was carried out. Using immunoSEQ multiplex PCR, the repertoire was profiled, and TCRdb retains in-frame clones only, with some absent. The repertoire includes 150,000 to 250,000 clones, under 90% of them detected once, and roughly 0.098% sits in the top ten. Source material: PBMCs. The receptors originated from a boy aged 2 to 10 in good health and CMV-seronegative.

This clone has only one observation. The rearrangement links TRBV6-6 to TRBJ1-1, with a possible D match to TRBD1 (6 bases). Trimming shortened V by 6 bases and J by 2 bases, and 16 bases separated the two germline ends. Germline CDR1 and CDR2: MNHNY and SVGAGI (reference sequence). The CDR3 totals 15 residues. CDR3 amino acids: CASSLTGQPNTEAFF. The CDR3 nucleotides read TGTGCCAGCAGCCTCACTGGACAGCCTAACACTGAAGCTTTCTTT.

The chain employs TRBV6-6 and TRBJ2-5, with D maybe TRBD1 (7 bases). The CDR3 spans 16 residues. Trimming took off 5 bases at V and 5 bases at J, with 21 bases between the two ends. Germline-derived CDR1 and CDR2 are MNHNY and SVGAGI (reference sequence). This chain's CDR3 is CASSPRRSTGRETQYF. In DNA form, the CDR3 reads TGTGCCAGCAGTCCCCGGCGTTCGACAGGGAGGGAGACCCAGTACTTC.

The gene calls are TRBV7-2 and TRBJ2-1, with a possible D match to TRBD1 (6 bases). The CDR3 is made up of 15 amino acids. Germline CDR1 is SGHTA and CDR2 is FQGNSA. The V end was cut by 3 bases, the J end by 3 bases, with 12 bases between. The CDR3 sequence is CASSFGRGHYNEQFF. The CDR3 nucleotides are TGTGCCAGCAGCTTCGGCAGGGGACACTACAATGAGCAGTTCTTC.

The gene calls are TRBV5-8 and TRBJ1-2, with D perhaps TRBD1 (5 bases). In germline, CDR1 is SGHTS, CDR2 YDEGEE. The CDR3 contains 15 residues. V was trimmed by 0 bases and J by 4 bases, leaving 13 bases between them. The CDR3 DNA reads TGTGCCAGCAGCTTGGCCTGGGGCACGGCCTATGGCTACACCTTC. Its protein product is CASSLAWGTAYGYTF. Variable domain in full (rest from reference TRBV5-8 and TRBJ1-2): EAGVTQSPTHLIKTRGQQATLRCSPISGHTSVYWYQQALGLGLQFLLWYDEGEERNRGNFPPRFSGRQFPNYSSELNVNALELEDSALYLCASSLAWGTAYGYTFGSGTRLTVV.

This clone was seen only once. The chain joins TRBV2 to TRBJ2-5; a possible D gene is TRBD1 (5 bases). The V end was cut by 7 bases, the J end by 2 bases, with 14 bases between. CDR1 SNHLY and CDR2 FYNNEI come from the germline V gene. This CDR3 has 14 residues. The CDR3 DNA is TGTGCCAGCATTCTCCAAAGGGGACAAGAGACCCAGTACTTC. Protein: CASILQRGQETQYF.

This clone has a handful of counts. The V gene is TRBV7-9, the J gene TRBJ2-1, with 8 bases aligning to TRBD2. The CDR3 covers 12 residues. Germline CDR1 reads SEHNR; CDR2 reads FQNEAQ (reference sequence). With 5 bases clipped from V and 9 bases from J, the junction kept 3 bases outside the gene matches. CDR3 protein: CASSGLASEQFF. The CDR3 nucleotides are TGTGCCAGCAGCGGACTAGCAAGTGAGCAGTTCTTC.

The rearrangement uses TRBV10-3 and TRBJ2-5; D unresolved. The DNA end is more similar to TRBJ2-7, so the J call may be wrong. Germline V gene sequence: CDR1 ENHRY, CDR2 SYGVKD. The CDR3 loop spans 16 amino acids. CDR3 sequence: CAITIGVPGKRYEQYF. CDR3 in DNA: TGTGCCATCACAATTGGCGTGCCCGGTAAGCGCTACGAGCAGTACTTC.

This clone occurred once. The rearrangement links TRBV7-9 to TRBJ2-1; D unresolved. Germline values: CDR1 SEHNR, CDR2 FQNEAQ (reference sequence). V lost 1 base to trimming and J lost 8 bases, with 9 bases between them. CDR3 size: 13 residues. The DNA of the CDR3 is TGTGCCAGCAGCTTAGGAGGATTCGATGAGCAGTTCTTC. Amino acid sequence: CASSLGGFDEQFF.

In its sample, this clone was seen a few times. The DNA for the CDR3 is TGTGCCAGCAGCATGACCGTGACAAACTACGAGCAGTACTTC. Amino acids: CASSMTVTNYEQYF. V and J are TRBV21-1 and TRBJ2-7; no check of the table's D call, TRBD1, against the DNA was made. TRBV21-1 is listed as a pseudogene. The CDR3 length is 14 residues.

The chain couples TRBV7-3 to TRBJ2-2; TRBD2 aligns across 8 bases. This CDR3 has 16 residues. Unmatched junction bases numbered 3, after V lost 2 bases and J lost 1 base. Germline V gene lookup returns CDR1 SGHTA and CDR2 FQGTGA. CDR3 sequence (DNA): TGTGCCAGCAGCTTATTGAGCGGGGGGAACACCGGGGAGCTGTTTTTT. It codes for CASSLLSGGNTGELFF.

The CDR3 bases are TGCGCCAGCAGCCCGACAGCGGGAAATCAGCCCCAGCATTTT. This translates into CASSPTAGNQPQHF. The chain has TRBV5-1 and TRBJ1-5; the D gene is possibly TRBD1 (5 bases). Germline loops: CDR1 SGHRS, CDR2 YFSETQ. V lost 4 bases, J lost 4 bases, and 12 bases lay in between. CDR3 length equals 14 residues. Full variable domain (rest looked up from reference TRBV5-1 and TRBJ1-5): KAGVTQTPRYLIKTRGQQVTLSCSPISGHRSVSWYQQTPGQGLQFLFEYFSETQRNKGNFPGRFSGRQFSNSRSEMNVSTLELGDSALYLCASSPTAGNQPQHFGDGTRLSIL.

V is TRBV29-1 and J is TRBJ2-5; D gene unclear. V was pared by 3 bases and J by 0 bases, with 5 bases between. The CDR3 covers 12 residues. The germline gives CDR1 SQVTM, CDR2 ANQGSEA. CDR3 sequence (DNA): TGCAGCGTTGACAGGAACCAAGAGACCCAGTACTTC. It specifies CSVDRNQETQYF.

The CDR3 spells CATSRDGTTLGDEQYF. CDR3 nucleotides: TGTGCCACCAGCAGAGATGGGACTACCCTCGGGGACGAGCAGTACTTC. The rearrangement uses TRBV15 and TRBJ2-7; 7 bases are shared with TRBD2. The junction had 10 bases not matched to a gene; V was cut back by 0 bases and J by 5 bases. From germline, CDR1 is LNHNV and CDR2 YYDKDF (reference sequence). The length of the CDR3 is 16 residues.

Written as DNA, the CDR3 is TGTGCCAGCAGTTACGCAGGTTTGAACACTGAAGCTTTCTTT. Amino acids: CASSYAGLNTEAFF. This rearrangement joins TRBV6-6 to TRBJ1-1; D unclear. This CDR3 is built from 14 residues. Trimming cost V 2 bases and J 0 bases, with 7 bases left between them. Germline CDR1 MNHNY, CDR2 SVGAGI (reference sequence).

The V and J genes are TRBV9 and TRBJ1-2, with D tentatively TRBD1 (6 bases). Deletions cut 4 bases from V and 5 bases from J, with 15 bases between. Germline assignment: CDR1 SGDLS and CDR2 YYNGEE. The length of the CDR3 is 14 residues. The CDR3 region has the DNA TGTGCCAGCAGCCCACAGGCCAGGGGTTATGGCTACACCTTC. Its protein is CASSPQARGYGYTF.

This clone came up a few times. This CDR3 reads CASSLEGTGEQYF. The CDR3, as DNA: TGTGCCAGCAGCTTAGAGGGTACGGGCGAGCAGTACTTC. This rearrangement joins TRBV11-2 to TRBJ2-7; D not resolved. The CDR3 extends over 13 amino acids. Germline CDR1 reads SGHAT; CDR2 reads FQNNGV. Trimming shortened V by 0 bases and J by 6 bases, and 9 bases separated the two germline ends.

This clone was seen only a few times. The same CDR3 also results from other DNA sequences found in this sample. V is TRBV7-3 and J is TRBJ2-5; D remains ambiguous. The V gene lost 0 bases and the J gene lost 4 bases, with 6 bases spanning the gap. From germline, CDR1 is SGHTA and CDR2 FQGTGA. CDR3 length: 13 amino acids. Here the CDR3 reads CASSLTSGETQYF. The CDR3 region has the DNA TGTGCCAGCAGCTTAACGTCGGGAGAGACCCAGTACTTC.

The chain couples TRBV9 to TRBJ1-1; TRBD1 might be the D (6 bases). There are 14 residues in the CDR3. V was pared by 0 bases and J by 8 bases, with 14 bases between. Germline CDR1 reads SGDLS; CDR2 reads YYNGEE. CDR3 bases: TGTGCCAGCAGCGTAGGGGACACCCGTTTCGAAGCTTTCTTT. Translating gives CASSVGDTRFEAFF.

This sequence joins TRBV27 and TRBJ2-1; possible D gene TRBD2, 5 bases. Germline CDR1 is MNHEY and CDR2 is SMNVEV (reference sequence). The ends were cut back, 2 bases at V and 4 bases at J, with 9 bases in the middle. CDR3 length: 14 amino acids. In nucleotides, the CDR3 is TGTGCCAGCAGTTTAAACAGACTATACAATGAGCAGTTCTTC. Protein product: CASSLNRLYNEQFF.

The chain recombines TRBV19 with TRBJ1-2; the D gene is possibly TRBD1 (6 bases). The CDR3 is made up of 14 amino acids. Germline-derived CDR1 and CDR2 are LNHDA and SQIVND (reference sequence). V lost 8 bases and J 2 bases, leaving 15 bases between the germline ends. The CDR3 DNA reads TGTGCCAGTTTAGACAGGTCCCACAACTATGGCTACACCTTC. Encoded protein: CASLDRSHNYGYTF.

The chain uses TRBV7-3 and TRBJ2-1; 10 bases fit TRBD2. Unmatched junction bases numbered 6, after V lost 5 bases and J lost 5 bases. Germline V gene data show CDR1 as SGHTA and CDR2 as FQGTGA. The CDR3 has 15 residues. The CDR3 DNA is TGTGCCAGCAGCATCAGCGGGGGGGGAAACAATGAGCAGTTCTTC. This encodes CASSISGGGNNEQFF.

The rearrangement links TRBV10-3 to TRBJ2-3, with 15 nucleotides matching TRBD2. Trimming removed 8 bases from V and 7 bases from J; junction bases left unmatched: 7. The CDR3 has 15 amino acids. Germline assignment: CDR1 ENHRY and CDR2 SYGVKD. For the CDR3, the DNA is TGTGCCATCTCCTGGACTAGCGGGGGGGCATATACGCAGTATTTT. The encoded protein is CAISWTSGGAYTQYF.

This chain uses TRBV6-1 with TRBJ1-5; D uncertain. The CDR3 loop spans 15 amino acids. The germline V and J ends were trimmed by 7 bases and 3 bases, with 16 bases remaining between them. From germline, CDR1 is MNHNS and CDR2 SASEGT. In DNA, the CDR3 is TGTGCCAGCACCCCCAGATTGCCCCTCAATCAGCCCCAGCATTTT. Amino acids: CASTPRLPLNQPQHF.

This chain links TRBV4-2 with TRBJ1-5, with a weak D call TRBD1 (6 bases). The germline V gene encodes CDR1 LGHNA and CDR2 YNFKEQ. V gave up 0 bases and J gave up 0 bases, with 12 bases separating them. The CDR3 extends over 17 amino acids. CDR3 DNA: TGTGCCAGCAGCCAAGACTCGGACAGATATAGCAATCAGCCCCAGCATTTT. This gives the protein CASSQDSDRYSNQPQHF.

CDR3 nucleotides: TGTGCCAGCAGCTTAGTTTCTAGGGGTACGCAGTATTTT. It encodes CASSLVSRGTQYF. The chain is built from TRBV7-2 and TRBJ2-3; a possible D gene is TRBD1 (5 bases). V shed 1 base and J shed 8 bases, with 10 bases lying between them. The CDR3 runs to 13 residues. CDR1 and CDR2 (germline): SGHTA, FQGNSA. The full variable domain, with the rest looked up from reference TRBV7-2 and TRBJ2-3, is GAGVSQSPSNKVTEKGKDVELRCDPISGHTALYWYRQSLGQGLEFLIYFQGNSAPDKSGLPSDRFSAERTGGSVSTLTIQRTQQEDSAVYLCASSLVSRGTQYFGPGTRLTVL.

The chain combines TRBV6-5 with TRBJ2-7, with D possibly TRBD1 on 6 matching bases. The CDR3 runs 15 residues. The germline gives CDR1 MNHEY, CDR2 SVGAGI. The V end was cut by 0 bases, the J end by 2 bases, with 11 bases between. Written as DNA, the CDR3 is TGTGCCAGCAGTTACTCCGGCAGGGGTACCTACGAGCAGTACTTC. Encoded protein: CASSYSGRGTYEQYF.

The rearrangement joins TRBV2 to TRBJ2-3; tentative D call: TRBD2 (5 bases). V lost 6 bases and J 0 bases, leaving 13 bases between the germline ends. Germline lookup yields CDR1 SNHLY and CDR2 FYNNEI. This CDR3 is 15 amino acids long. The CDR3 loop reads CASRPSPLSTDTQYF. CDR3 coding DNA: TGTGCCAGCAGACCTAGCCCCCTTAGCACAGATACGCAGTATTTT.